This T cell receptor (beta chain) was identified in a study of T cells after somatic rescue of genetic block. Trimming took off 8 bases at V and 6 bases at J, with 17 bases between the two ends. CDR3 length: 14 residues. Germline V gene lookup returns CDR1 ENHRY and CDR2 SYGVKD. Profiled with immunoSEQ multiplex PCR; TCRdb holds only in-frame clones, not every one. Of more than 9,500 clones in the sample, roughly 70% are singletons; the top ten hold around 22%. The material sequenced was peripheral blood mononuclear cells (PBMCs). The TCR comes from a boy between 5 and 17 years old. This chain links TRBV10-3 with TRBJ2-1; D perhaps matches TRBD1 (5 bases). The CDR3 nucleotides read TGTGCCATCGCGACTGGGGCTAACCCCAATGAGCAGTTCTTC. This codes for CAIATGANPNEQFF.